This record looks at one T cell receptor beta chain sequence and its context. Its antigen remains unidentified. CDR1 and CDR2 from the germline V gene are SGDLS and YYNGEE. With 0 bases removed from V and 8 bases from J, the gap between germline ends came to 14 bases. The CDR3 spans 14 residues. This record comes from a study of regulatory T cells in long-lasting Graves disease. Study information: Patients with persistent Graves' disease had over 5 years of antithyroid drugs and persistent TSH receptor antibodies.

The time point was: persistent/refractory GD, antithyroid drugs over 5 years with positive TRAb. Making the TCR library involved RNA that had been extracted from PBMCs. American Thyroid Association guidelines were used to diagnose Graves' disease. Study results and caveats: Analysis covered peripheral blood alone, not thyroid tissue.

Arm-PCR with iRepertoire HTBI primers amplified the CDR3 regions for these TCR beta libraries. TCRdb independently ran MiXCR on the multiplex PCR reads; one entry per CDR3 protein. The sample holds 420,000 or so distinct CDR3 sequences, about 25% seen once. The TCR originated in a female donor with Graves disease. The specimen comprised peripheral blood mononuclear cells (PBMCs), sampled when the disease was refractory, from a patient treated with antithyroid drugs. The rearrangement joins TRBV9 to TRBJ1-2; D is uncertain. DNA for the CDR3: TGTGCCAGCAGCGTAGGCTGGGATGGACGCGGCTACACCTTC. Translating gives CASSVGWDGRGYTF.